Below, 12 T cell receptor beta chains from the same sample are listed, as sequenced in a study of identical twins. Each CDR3 protein gets one entry after TCRdb re-called the 5' RACE reads with MiXCR. The sample contains 310,000 or so distinct CDR3 sequences, about 8% of which appear only once. In addition, the sample was reused for a study of yellow fever vaccine responses in identical twins.

Sequencing was done on a sample of memory (CD45RO+) T cells sorted from blood. The source is a woman younger than 30 in good health.

The chain uses TRBV28 and TRBJ2-7; possible D gene TRBD2, 5 bases. V shed 1 base and J shed 7 bases, with 17 bases lying between them. This CDR3 has 15 residues. Germline V gives CDR1 MDHEN, CDR2 SYDVKM. CDR3 amino acids: CASSLSDSPGLEQYF. The DNA of the CDR3 is TGTGCCAGCAGTTTATCGGACTCCCCAGGCCTGGAGCAGTACTTC.

The chain uses TRBV20-1 and TRBJ2-1; 7 bases map to TRBD1. This CDR3 contains 13 residues. Germline trimming cut 6 bases from V and 4 bases from J; bases unmatched to any gene: 6. Germline V gene lookup returns CDR1 DFQATT and CDR2 SNEGSKA (reference sequence). The CDR3 bases are TGCAGTGCCCCCCCGACAGGGTACAATGAGCAGTTCTTC. Its protein product is CSAPPTGYNEQFF.

This clonotype was observed a handful of times. V usage is TRBV11-2 and J usage is TRBJ2-3, with D unclear. There are 11 residues in the CDR3. Per the germline V gene, CDR1 is SGHAT and CDR2 is FQNNGV. V was trimmed by 5 bases and J by 6 bases, leaving 6 bases between them. The CDR3 loop reads CASSAKDTQYF. The CDR3 DNA reads TGTGCCAGCAGCGCGAAGGATACGCAGTATTTT.

There are many counts of this clonotype. The chain links TRBV28 to TRBJ2-1; D is undetermined. CDR1 and CDR2 from the germline V gene are MDHEN and SYDVKM. Trimming cost V 4 bases and J 3 bases, with 10 bases left between them. This CDR3 is built from 14 residues. This CDR3 is CASSSWTVYNEQFF. The CDR3 DNA sequence: TGTGCCAGCAGTTCGTGGACGGTCTACAATGAGCAGTTCTTC.

The chain links TRBV19 to TRBJ1-2, with D possibly matching TRBD1 (6 bases). V lost 7 bases and J 4 bases, leaving 13 bases between the germline ends. This CDR3 is built from 13 residues. Per the germline V gene, CDR1 is LNHDA and CDR2 is SQIVND (reference sequence). The CDR3 DNA is TGTGCCAGTACCCTACAGGGCGCCTATGGCTACACCTTC. Translated: CASTLQGAYGYTF.

This clonotype was observed many times. The DNA for the CDR3 is TGTGCCAGCAGTTCCCAACCGGGACTAGTCGGAGAGCAGTACTTC. This encodes CASSSQPGLVGEQYF. The J gene is TRBJ2-7, the V gene TRBV12-3 or TRBV12-4; 8 bases agree with TRBD2. With 4 bases clipped from V and 7 bases from J, the junction kept 12 bases outside the gene matches. The CDR3 extends over 15 amino acids.

Written as DNA, the CDR3 is TGCAGTGCTAGAAGGGCGGGGTCGTACAATGAGCAGTTCTTC. This codes for CSARRAGSYNEQFF. The chain uses TRBV20-1 and TRBJ2-1; maybe TRBD2 (6 bases). The V end lost 2 bases, the J end lost 4 bases, and 12 bases lay between the germline ends. There are 14 residues in the CDR3. The germline gives CDR1 DFQATT, CDR2 SNEGSKA (reference sequence).

This clonotype was observed many times. The chain has TRBV5-1 and TRBJ2-7; 7 nucleotides match TRBD2. The V and J ends lost 0 bases and 5 bases, in that order; junction bases with no gene match: 8. This CDR3 comprises 15 residues. The germline V gene encodes CDR1 SGHRS and CDR2 YFSETQ. Written as DNA, the CDR3 is TGCGCCAGCAGCTTGGATCGGGGGAGGGCCCACGAGCAGTACTTC. It translates to CASSLDRGRAHEQYF.

This clonotype was counted many times. This chain joins TRBV10-2 and TRBJ2-3; D might be TRBD1 or TRBD2, each matching 5 bases. Germline values: CDR1 WSHSY, CDR2 SAAADI. Trimming shortened V by 6 bases and J by 2 bases, and 15 bases separated the two germline ends. The CDR3 consists of 15 residues. CDR3 nucleotides: TGCGCCAGCAGCCAGGGAGTCGCTCTCACAGATACGCAGTATTTT. Translating gives CASSQGVALTDTQYF.

This clonotype was counted ten times or more. The V gene is TRBV3-1, the J gene TRBJ2-6; TRBD1 is a possible D gene (6 bases). The germline CDR1 and CDR2 sequences are LGHDT and YNNKEL (reference sequence). Trimming shortened V by 4 bases and J by 0 bases, and 16 bases separated the two germline ends. The CDR3 covers 18 residues. The CDR3 sequence is CASSRLQGSFSGANVLTF. The CDR3 DNA follows: TGTGCCAGCAGCCGACTACAGGGTTCCTTCTCTGGGGCCAACGTCCTGACTTTC.

This clonotype was recorded many times. This sequence joins TRBV5-1 and TRBJ2-5, with 8 bases lining up with TRBD2. V shed 3 bases, J shed 2 bases, and the junction held 6 bases outside the gene matches. The CDR3 length is 15 residues. Germline V gene data show CDR1 as SGHRS and CDR2 as YFSETQ. CDR3 sequence reads: CASSSLTSGQETQYF. The CDR3 DNA follows: TGCGCCAGCAGCTCCCTAACTAGCGGACAAGAGACCCAGTACTTC.

The chain has TRBV28 and TRBJ1-2; D is undetermined. Germline CDR1 MDHEN, CDR2 SYDVKM. Trimming pared 3 bases from V and 6 bases from J, leaving 5 bases between. The CDR3 runs to 11 residues. This CDR3 reads CASSFQHGYTF. In DNA form, the CDR3 reads TGTGCCAGCAGTTTTCAGCATGGCTACACCTTC.